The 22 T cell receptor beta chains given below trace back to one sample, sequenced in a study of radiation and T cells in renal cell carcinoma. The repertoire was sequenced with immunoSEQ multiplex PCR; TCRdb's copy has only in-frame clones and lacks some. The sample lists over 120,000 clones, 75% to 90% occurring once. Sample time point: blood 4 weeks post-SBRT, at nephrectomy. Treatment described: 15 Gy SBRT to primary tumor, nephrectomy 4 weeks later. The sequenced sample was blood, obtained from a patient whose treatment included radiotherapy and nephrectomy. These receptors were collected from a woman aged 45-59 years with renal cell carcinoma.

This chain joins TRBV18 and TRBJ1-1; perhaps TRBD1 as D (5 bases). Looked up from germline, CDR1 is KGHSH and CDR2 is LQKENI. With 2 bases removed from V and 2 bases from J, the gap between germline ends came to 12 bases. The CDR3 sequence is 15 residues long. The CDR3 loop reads CASSPSVGANTEAFF. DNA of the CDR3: TGTGCCAGCTCACCATCAGTAGGGGCTAACACTGAAGCTTTCTTT.

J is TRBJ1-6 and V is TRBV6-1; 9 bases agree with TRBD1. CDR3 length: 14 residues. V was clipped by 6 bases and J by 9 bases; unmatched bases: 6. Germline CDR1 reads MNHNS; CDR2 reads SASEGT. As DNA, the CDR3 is TGTGCCAGCAGGCCGGACAGGGGTATTTCACCCCTCCACTTT. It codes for CASRPDRGISPLHF.

CDR3 in DNA: TGCGCCAGCAGCCAAGAAAGGGGGAGCACAGATACGCAGTATTTT. Protein sequence: CASSQERGSTDTQYF. This sequence joins TRBV4-3 and TRBJ2-3; D perhaps matches TRBD1 (6 bases). The CDR3 spans 15 residues. With 0 bases removed from V and 0 bases from J, the gap between germline ends came to 7 bases. Germline V gene data show CDR1 as LGHNA and CDR2 as YSLEER.

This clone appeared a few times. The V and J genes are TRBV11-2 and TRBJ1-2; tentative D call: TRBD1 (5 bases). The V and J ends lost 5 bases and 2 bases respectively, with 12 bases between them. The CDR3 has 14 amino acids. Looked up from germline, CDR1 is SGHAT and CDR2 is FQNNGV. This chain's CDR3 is CASSAGGENYGYTF. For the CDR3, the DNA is TGTGCCAGCAGCGCCGGGGGAGAGAACTATGGCTACACCTTC. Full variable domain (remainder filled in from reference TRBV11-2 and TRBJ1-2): EAGVAQSPRYKIIEKRQSVAFWCNPISGHATLYWYQQILGQGPKLLIQFQNNGVVDDSQLPKDRFSAERLKGVDSTLKIQPAKLEDSAVYLCASSAGGENYGYTFGSGTRLTVV.

CDR3 in DNA: TGTGCCAGTAGTATAGATCAACGCCCTGCCAAAAACATTCAGTACTTC. Translating it yields CASSIDQRPAKNIQYF. V gene TRBV19 combines with J gene TRBJ2-4, with no clear D. Trimming stripped 0 bases from V and 1 base from J, with 10 bases between. Looked up from germline, CDR1 is LNHDA and CDR2 is SQIVND (reference sequence). The CDR3 extends over 16 amino acids.

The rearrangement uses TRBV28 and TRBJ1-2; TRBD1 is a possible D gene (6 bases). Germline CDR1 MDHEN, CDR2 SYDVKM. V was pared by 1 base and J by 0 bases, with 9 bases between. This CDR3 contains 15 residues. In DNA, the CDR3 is TGTGCCAGCAGTTTATTGGCAGGGGCTAACTATGGCTACACCTTC. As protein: CASSLLAGANYGYTF.

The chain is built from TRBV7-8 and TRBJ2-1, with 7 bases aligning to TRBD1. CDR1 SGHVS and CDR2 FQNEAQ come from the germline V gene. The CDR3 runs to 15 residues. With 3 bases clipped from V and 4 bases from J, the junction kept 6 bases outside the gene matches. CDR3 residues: CASSFRQGPYNEQFF. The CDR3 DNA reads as TGTGCCAGCAGCTTCCGACAGGGCCCTTACAATGAGCAGTTCTTC.

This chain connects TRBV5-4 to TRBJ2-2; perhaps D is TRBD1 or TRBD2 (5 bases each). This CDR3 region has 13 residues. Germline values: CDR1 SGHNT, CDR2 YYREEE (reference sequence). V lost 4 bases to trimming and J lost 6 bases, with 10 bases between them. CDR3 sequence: CASSTGTAGELFF. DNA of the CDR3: TGTGCCAGCAGCACGGGGACCGCCGGGGAGCTGTTTTTT.

CDR3 sequence: CASSLSSYFANSNQPQHF. The CDR3, as DNA: TGTGCCAGCAGTTTATCGAGTTACTTCGCGAATAGCAATCAGCCCCAGCATTTT. The chain employs TRBV27 and TRBJ1-5; no clear D. In germline, CDR1 is MNHEY, CDR2 SMNVEV (reference sequence). The CDR3 has 18 residues. V was cut by 0 bases and J by 0 bases, with 15 bases left in between.

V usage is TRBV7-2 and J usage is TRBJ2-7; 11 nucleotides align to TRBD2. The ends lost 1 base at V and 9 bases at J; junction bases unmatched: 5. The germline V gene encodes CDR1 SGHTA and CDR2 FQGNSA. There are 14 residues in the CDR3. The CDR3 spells CASSLGGTSGSQYF. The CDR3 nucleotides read TGTGCCAGCAGCTTAGGCGGGACTAGCGGATCGCAGTACTTC.

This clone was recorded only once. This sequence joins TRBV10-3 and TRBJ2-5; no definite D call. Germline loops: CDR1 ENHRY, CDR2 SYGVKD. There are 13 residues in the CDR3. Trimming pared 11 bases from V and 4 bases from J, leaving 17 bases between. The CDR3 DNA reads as TGTGCCGGTGAACGTTGGCTCGGAGAGACCCAGTACTTC. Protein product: CAGERWLGETQYF.

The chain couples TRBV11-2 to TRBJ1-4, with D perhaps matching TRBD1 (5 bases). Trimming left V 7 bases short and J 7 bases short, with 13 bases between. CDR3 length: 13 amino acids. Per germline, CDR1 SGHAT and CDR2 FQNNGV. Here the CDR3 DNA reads TGTGCCAGCACTCGACCGGGGGGTGAAAAACTGTTTTTT. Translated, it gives CASTRPGGEKLFF.

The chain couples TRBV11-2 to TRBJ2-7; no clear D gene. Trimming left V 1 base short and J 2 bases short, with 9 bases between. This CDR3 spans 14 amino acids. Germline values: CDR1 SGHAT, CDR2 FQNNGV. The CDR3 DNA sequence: TGTGCCAGCAGCTTAGGGGTCGGCGCCTACGAGCAGTACTTC. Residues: CASSLGVGAYEQYF.

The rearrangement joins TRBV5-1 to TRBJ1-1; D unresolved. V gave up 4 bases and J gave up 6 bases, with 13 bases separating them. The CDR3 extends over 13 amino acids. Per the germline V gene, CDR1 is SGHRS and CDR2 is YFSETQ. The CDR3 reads CASSPGFDAEAFF. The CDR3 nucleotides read TGCGCCAGCAGCCCAGGTTTTGATGCTGAAGCTTTCTTT.

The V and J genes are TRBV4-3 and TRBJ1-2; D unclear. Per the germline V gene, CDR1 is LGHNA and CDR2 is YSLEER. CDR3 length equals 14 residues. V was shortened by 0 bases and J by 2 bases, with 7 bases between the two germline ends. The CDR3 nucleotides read TGCGCCAGCAGCCAAGATGATGCAAACTATGGCTACACCTTC. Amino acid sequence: CASSQDDANYGYTF.

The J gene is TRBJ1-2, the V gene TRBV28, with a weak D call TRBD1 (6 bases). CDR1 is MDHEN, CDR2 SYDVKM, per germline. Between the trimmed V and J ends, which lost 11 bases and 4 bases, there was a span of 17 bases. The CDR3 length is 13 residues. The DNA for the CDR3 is TGTGCCTCCAAAGGGCCAGGGGTCTATGGCTACACCTTC. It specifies CASKGPGVYGYTF.

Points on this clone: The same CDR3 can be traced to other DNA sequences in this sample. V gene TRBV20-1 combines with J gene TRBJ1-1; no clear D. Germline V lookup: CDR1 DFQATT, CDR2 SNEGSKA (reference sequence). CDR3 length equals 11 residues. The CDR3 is CRGLLGTEAFF. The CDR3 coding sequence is TGCAGGGGTCTCTTGGGCACTGAAGCTTTCTTT.

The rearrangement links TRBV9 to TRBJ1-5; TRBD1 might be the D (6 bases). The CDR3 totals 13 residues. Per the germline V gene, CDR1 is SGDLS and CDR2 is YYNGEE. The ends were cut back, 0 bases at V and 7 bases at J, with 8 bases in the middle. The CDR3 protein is CASSVEQGQPQHF. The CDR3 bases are TGTGCCAGCAGCGTAGAACAGGGACAGCCCCAGCATTTT.

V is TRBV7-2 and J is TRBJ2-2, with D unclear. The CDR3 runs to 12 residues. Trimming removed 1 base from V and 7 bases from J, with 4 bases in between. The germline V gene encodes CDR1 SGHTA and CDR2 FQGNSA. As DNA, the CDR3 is TGTGCCAGCAGCTTAGAGGTCGGGGAGCTGTTTTTT. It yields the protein CASSLEVGELFF.

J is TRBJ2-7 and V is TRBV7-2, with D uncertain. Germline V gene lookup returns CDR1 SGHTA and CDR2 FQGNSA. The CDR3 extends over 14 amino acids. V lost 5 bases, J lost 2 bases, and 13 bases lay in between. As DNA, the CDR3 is TGTGCCAGCAGCCAAGTTTCCTCCGCCTACGAGCAGTACTTC. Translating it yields CASSQVSSAYEQYF. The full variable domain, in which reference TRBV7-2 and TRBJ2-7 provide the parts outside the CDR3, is GAGVSQSPSNKVTEKGKDVELRCDPISGHTALYWYRQSLGQGLEFLIYFQGNSAPDKSGLPSDRFSAERTGGSVSTLTIQRTQQEDSAVYLCASSQVSSAYEQYFGPGTRLTVT.

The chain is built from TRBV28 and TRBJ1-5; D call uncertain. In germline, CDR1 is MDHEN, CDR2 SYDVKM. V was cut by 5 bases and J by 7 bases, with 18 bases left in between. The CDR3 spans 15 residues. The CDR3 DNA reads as TGTGCCAGCAGTCCATTAACGGGCTCAGGACAGCCCCAGCATTTT. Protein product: CASSPLTGSGQPQHF.

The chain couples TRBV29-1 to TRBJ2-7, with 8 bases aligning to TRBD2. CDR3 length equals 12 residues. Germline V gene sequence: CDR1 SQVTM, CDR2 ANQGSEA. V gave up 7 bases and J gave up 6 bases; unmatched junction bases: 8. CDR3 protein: CSAGFSGSEQYF. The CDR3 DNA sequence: TGCAGCGCGGGTTTCAGCGGGAGCGAGCAGTACTTC.